This T cell receptor (beta chain) was retrieved from a study of neurological immune-mediated disorders. This CDR3 spans 14 amino acids. Germline V gene lookup returns CDR1 SGHDT and CDR2 YYEEEE. V lost 0 bases and J lost 2, with 8 bases in between. In its sample, this clonotype was seen many times. The cDNA was generated by 5'RACE with 10-nucleotide random UMIs. Each CDR3 protein gets one entry after TCRdb re-called the 5' RACE reads with MiXCR. Here the sample spans approximately 65,000 distinct CDR3 sequences, about 4% being singletons. The source material was PBMCs. The genes are TRBV5-6 and TRBJ1-1; D gene unclear. The receptor was isolated from a man in his fifties with multiple sclerosis. The CDR3 sequence is CASSLGQDNTEAFF. Written as DNA, the CDR3 is TGTGCCAGCAGCTTGGGGCAGGATAACACTGAAGCTTTCTTT.